Below, 11 T cell receptor beta chains from the same sample are listed, as sequenced in a study of OX40 agonist ivuxolimab in advanced cancers. Clones were read by immunoSEQ multiplex PCR, and TCRdb kept only the in-frame ones, dropping some. The sample has more than 9,500 clones; roughly four fifths are singletons. The input for sequencing was CD4+ or CD8+ T cells sorted from blood, taken in a trial of the OX40 agonist ivuxolimab. The receptors stem from an adult with an advanced solid tumor such as melanoma, head and neck, liver or kidney cancer.

This chain joins TRBV7-8 and TRBJ1-3; unclear D gene. Germline V gene lookup returns CDR1 SGHVS and CDR2 FQNEAQ. V shed 1 base and J shed 5 bases, with 18 bases lying between them. The CDR3 consists of 17 residues. The CDR3 DNA reads TGTGCCAGCAGCTTAGGAGTGGCCGCCGACCCGAGAAACACCATATATTTT. Translated: CASSLGVAADPRNTIYF.

The chain couples TRBV11-3 to TRBJ1-1; no definite D call. V was pared by 3 bases and J by 7 bases, with 6 bases between. From germline, CDR1 is SGHNT and CDR2 YENEEA. CDR3 size: 11 residues. The CDR3 sequence: CASSFSLEAFF. CDR3 in DNA: TGTGCCAGCAGCTTCTCCCTTGAAGCTTTCTTT.

This chain connects TRBV2 to TRBJ2-7; D possibly corresponds to TRBD1 (6 bases). Germline lookup yields CDR1 SNHLY and CDR2 FYNNEI. Trimming took off 6 bases at V and 7 bases at J, with 22 bases between the two ends. The CDR3 runs to 15 residues. This chain's CDR3 is CASSKTMDSKGEQYF. Written as DNA, the CDR3 is TGTGCCAGCAGCAAAACAATGGACAGTAAAGGGGAGCAGTACTTC.

This chain links TRBV4-1 with TRBJ1-1; a possible D gene is TRBD1 (5 bases). Trimming cost V 8 bases and J 1 base, with 8 bases left between them. This CDR3 spans 12 amino acids. From germline, CDR1 is MGHRA and CDR2 YSYEKL. The CDR3 protein is CASFGANTEAFF. For the CDR3, the DNA is TGCGCCAGCTTCGGGGCGAACACTGAAGCTTTCTTT.

The chain couples TRBV7-9 to TRBJ1-2; D call uncertain. CDR3 length: 12 amino acids. Looked up from germline, CDR1 is SEHNR and CDR2 is FQNEAQ (reference sequence). V was cut by 7 bases and J by 10 bases, with 16 bases left in between. The CDR3 nucleotides are TGTGCCAGCACCCCAGACTATGGAGACTACACCTTC. Encoded protein: CASTPDYGDYTF.

The V and J genes are TRBV6-5 and TRBJ1-1; TRBD1 is a possible D gene (6 bases). The CDR3 consists of 16 residues. Germline-derived CDR1 and CDR2 are MNHEY and SVGAGI. The V end was cut by 2 bases, the J end by 1 base, with 14 bases between. In DNA form, the CDR3 reads TGTGCCAGCAGTTACAATACCGTGGACAGGAACACTGAAGCTTTCTTT. This codes for CASSYNTVDRNTEAFF.

This clone appeared a few times. The chain uses TRBV11-3 and TRBJ2-2; 11 bases map to TRBD2. The CDR3 runs 18 residues. V was clipped by 5 bases and J by 3 bases; unmatched bases: 11. Germline values: CDR1 SGHNT, CDR2 YENEEA. The CDR3: CASSPFLGTSGHTGELFF. The CDR3 DNA sequence: TGTGCCAGCAGCCCCTTTTTAGGGACTAGCGGACACACCGGGGAGCTGTTTTTT.

The chain joins TRBV4-1 to TRBJ2-7; a possible D gene is TRBD1 (5 bases). The CDR3 length is 18 residues. The germline gives CDR1 MGHRA, CDR2 YSYEKL. Trimming took off 0 bases at V and 0 bases at J, with 18 bases between the two ends. The CDR3 sequence: CASSQDQGGRDISYEQYF. For the CDR3, the DNA is TGCGCCAGCAGCCAAGATCAGGGTGGCCGAGACATCTCCTACGAGCAGTACTTC.

The gene calls are TRBV27 and TRBJ2-3; D tentatively fits TRBD1 or TRBD2 (6 bases each). Germline loops: CDR1 MNHEY, CDR2 SMNVEV (reference sequence). The CDR3 totals 15 residues. V lost 5 bases and J lost 3, with 15 bases in between. The CDR3, as DNA: TGTGCCAGCAGTCAAGTGATAGGGGGGACAGATACGCAGTATTTT. This codes for CASSQVIGGTDTQYF.

This clone has only a few counts. The CDR3, as DNA: TGTGCCAGCAGTCCGGACATCCTTGACACCTTC. Residues: CASSPDILDTF. The chain carries TRBV27 and TRBJ1-2, with D possibly matching TRBD1 (5 bases). Trimming cost V 5 bases and J 12 bases, with 13 bases left between them. CDR3 length equals 11 residues. Germline V gene lookup returns CDR1 MNHEY and CDR2 SMNVEV (reference sequence).

The V call is TRBV7-9, the J call TRBJ2-7, with 7 nucleotides matching TRBD1. The germline V gene has CDR1 SEHNR and CDR2 FQNEAQ (reference sequence). This CDR3 region has 13 residues. V was pared by 1 base and J by 5 bases, with 2 bases of the junction left unmatched. The CDR3 loop is CASSLDGQDEQYF. CDR3 bases: TGTGCCAGCAGCTTAGACGGACAGGACGAGCAGTACTTC.